Below, 29 T cell receptor beta chains from the same sample are listed, as sequenced in a study of beta chain features in type 1 diabetes. Expressed TCRB transcripts got sequenced, as all isolated RNA was reverse transcribed. The method was immunoSEQ multiplex PCR; TCRdb's version includes in-frame clones alone and lacks a portion of them. The sample carries about 340,000 clones, under 8.5% recorded once. Sequencing input: central memory CD4+ T cells from blood. The receptors were gathered from a woman younger than 30 in good health.

There are a few counts of this clone. The genes are TRBV28 and TRBJ2-1; D ambiguous. Trimming removed 5 bases from V and 9 bases from J, with 11 bases in between. The CDR3 sequence is 12 residues long. Germline loops: CDR1 MDHEN, CDR2 SYDVKM. CDR3 sequence: CASSLIRSEQFF. The CDR3 nucleotides read TGTGCCAGCAGTCTTATACGCAGTGAGCAGTTCTTC. Combining the CDR3 with reference TRBV28 and TRBJ2-1 gives the whole variable domain DVKVTQSSRYLVKRTGEKVFLECVQDMDHENMFWYRQDPGLGLRLIYFSYDVKMKEKGDIPEGYSVSREKKERFSLILESASTNQTSMYLCASSLIRSEQFFGPGTRLTVL.

This chain connects TRBV11-2 to TRBJ2-7; 10 bases match TRBD1. Trimming took 3 bases from V and 5 from J; bases not matched to a gene: 7. Germline lookup yields CDR1 SGHAT and CDR2 FQNNGV. The CDR3 has 15 residues. The DNA for the CDR3 is TGTGCCAGCAGCTTTCTCGGGACAGGGGACCACGAGCAGTACTTC. It yields the protein CASSFLGTGDHEQYF.

This clone was recorded a few times. This sequence joins TRBV6-6 and TRBJ1-3; possible D gene TRBD1, 5 bases. The V and J ends lost 3 bases and 0 bases respectively, with 12 bases between them. This CDR3 region has 16 residues. The germline V gene has CDR1 MNHNY and CDR2 SVGAGI (reference sequence). The DNA of the CDR3 is TGTGCCAGCAGTTATTCGGGGCCGGTCTCTGGAAACACCATATATTTT. Its protein is CASSYSGPVSGNTIYF.

There are a few counts of this clone. The chain employs TRBV7-6 and TRBJ1-4; tentatively, D is TRBD1 (5 bases). Germline-derived CDR1 and CDR2 are SGHVS and FNYEAQ. V shed 6 bases and J shed 0 bases, with 14 bases lying between them. The CDR3 runs 16 residues. CDR3 region: CASRRGAGATNEKLFF. The DNA for the CDR3 is TGTGCCAGCAGACGAGGGGCTGGGGCAACTAATGAAAAACTGTTTTTT. The entire variable domain, with the rest obtained from reference TRBV7-6 and TRBJ1-4, is as follows: GAGVSQSPRYKVTKRGQDVALRCDPISGHVSLYWYRQALGQGPEFLTYFNYEAQQDKSGLPNDRFSAERPEGSISTLTIQRTEQRDSAMYRCASRRGAGATNEKLFFGSGTQLSVL.

This clone turned up a few times. The rearrangement uses TRBV11-2 and TRBJ2-3; TRBD2 matches at 12 bases. The germline CDR1 and CDR2 sequences are SGHAT and FQNNGV. The CDR3 consists of 18 residues. V gave up 4 bases and J gave up 2 bases; unmatched junction bases: 10. The CDR3 sequence is CASSSLAGGFGNTDTQYF. CDR3 DNA sequence: TGTGCCAGCAGCTCTCTAGCGGGAGGGTTTGGGAACACAGATACGCAGTATTTT.

Concerning this clone itself: Compared with germline, one end of the junction differs, possibly owing to a read error. This sequence joins TRBV29-1 and TRBJ2-1; D might be TRBD2 (6 bases). The CDR3 consists of 14 residues. The germline gives CDR1 SQVTM, CDR2 ANQGSEA. The CDR3, as DNA: TGTGCTTGCTTGGGGACTCCCTCCTACAATGAGCAGTTCTTC. Translating it yields CACLGTPSYNEQFF.

This clone was seen only a few times. The chain is built from TRBV15 and TRBJ1-3; D gene uncertain. Trimming removed 8 bases at V and 0 bases at J, with 8 bases between. The germline V gene encodes CDR1 LNHNV and CDR2 YYDKDF (reference sequence). CDR3 length: 13 residues. CDR3: CATRRPSGNTIYF. CDR3 DNA sequence: TGTGCCACCCGACGGCCCTCTGGAAACACCATATATTTT.

This clone was found a few times. The CDR3 bases are TGCGCCAGCAGCCAATCGCACAGGGCAGGCTATGGCTACACCTTC. Translated, it gives CASSQSHRAGYGYTF. V and J are TRBV4-1 and TRBJ1-2; perhaps TRBD1 as D (6 bases). V was shortened by 2 bases and J by 4 bases, with 14 bases between the two germline ends. Germline loops: CDR1 MGHRA, CDR2 YSYEKL. The CDR3 is 15 residues long.

J is TRBJ2-3 and V is TRBV7-8; D not certain. Trimming stripped 3 bases from V and 5 bases from J, with 6 bases between. The germline V gene encodes CDR1 SGHVS and CDR2 FQNEAQ. The CDR3 is 12 residues long. The CDR3 loop is CASSLNGDTQYF. As DNA, the CDR3 is TGTGCCAGCAGCTTGAACGGAGATACGCAGTATTTT.

This clone showed up many times. The chain uses TRBV25-1 and TRBJ1-2; D remains ambiguous. Trimming shortened V by 2 bases and J by 4 bases, and 8 bases separated the two germline ends. Germline V gene lookup returns CDR1 MGHDK and CDR2 SYGVNS. The CDR3 extends over 13 amino acids. The CDR3 protein is CASSEGQRYGYTF. CDR3 coding DNA: TGTGCCAGCAGTGAAGGGCAGCGCTATGGCTACACCTTC.

At least ten counts were recorded for this clone. The chain uses TRBV7-9 and TRBJ2-3; D possibly matches TRBD1 or TRBD2 (5 bases each). The CDR3 covers 15 residues. The ends were cut back, 5 bases at V and 1 base at J, with 13 bases in the middle. Germline assignment: CDR1 SEHNR and CDR2 FQNEAQ (reference sequence). CDR3: CASSVGRLGTDTQYF. In DNA form, the CDR3 reads TGTGCCAGCAGCGTGGGACGGCTGGGCACAGATACGCAGTATTTT.

This clone was detected a few times. The chain has TRBV29-1 and TRBJ2-7, with 10 positions matching TRBD2. J was trimmed by 6 bases and V by 2 bases; bases with no gene match: 1. The germline CDR1 and CDR2 sequences are SQVTM and ANQGSEA. The CDR3 extends over 12 amino acids. CDR3 nucleotides: TGCAGCGTTGAACTAGCGGGAGCCGAGCAGTACTTC. This translates into CSVELAGAEQYF.

The chain has TRBV7-9 and TRBJ2-3, with 12 bases lining up with TRBD2. CDR1 is SEHNR, CDR2 FQNEAQ, per germline (reference sequence). J was trimmed by 4 bases and V by 5 bases; bases with no gene match: 13. CDR3 length: 18 residues. The CDR3 loop reads CASSRQWTSGILADTQYF. The CDR3 nucleotides are TGTGCCAGCAGCCGCCAGTGGACTAGCGGGATACTCGCAGATACGCAGTATTTT.

For the CDR3, the DNA is TGTGCCAGCAGTAAACAGGGGCCCGCGGGGGAGCAGTACTTC. It codes for CASSKQGPAGEQYF. The V call is TRBV27, the J call TRBJ2-7, with a weak D call TRBD1 (7 bases). The CDR3 spans 14 residues. Trimming removed 5 bases at V and 7 bases at J, with 18 bases between. Germline-derived CDR1 and CDR2 are MNHEY and SMNVEV (reference sequence).

This clone was found a few times. Distinct nucleotide sequences in the sample also encode this CDR3. The chain joins TRBV7-9 to TRBJ2-7; TRBD2 is a possible D gene (6 bases). The CDR3 contains 16 residues. V gave up 1 base and J gave up 1 base, with 14 bases separating them. CDR1 and CDR2 (germline): SEHNR, FQNEAQ (reference sequence). The CDR3 coding sequence is TGTGCCAGCAGCTTAGGGGTGTCGGGGGTATCCTACGAGCAGTACTTC. Encoded protein: CASSLGVSGVSYEQYF. The full variable domain, completed using reference TRBV7-9 and TRBJ2-7, is DTGVSQNPRHKITKRGQNVTFRCDPISEHNRLYWYRQTLGQGPEFLTYFQNEAQLEKSRLLSDRFSAERPKGSFSTLEIQRTEQGDSAMYLCASSLGVSGVSYEQYFGPGTRLTVT.

The CDR3 DNA follows: TGCGCCAGCAGCCAAGATCTAGGGTTTTCGAAAAATGAGCAGTTCTTC. Translated: CASSQDLGFSKNEQFF. The chain couples TRBV4-3 to TRBJ2-1; D unresolved. The CDR3 loop spans 16 amino acids. Trimming removed 0 bases from V and 7 bases from J, with 16 bases in between. Germline assignment: CDR1 LGHNA and CDR2 YSLEER.

This clone was seen a few times. The rearrangement links TRBV7-8 to TRBJ2-5; D possibly corresponds to TRBD1 (5 bases). The germline gives CDR1 SGHVS, CDR2 FQNEAQ. Trimming removed 1 base at V and 5 bases at J, with 11 bases between. This CDR3 contains 14 residues. CDR3 sequence: CASSLGGPGETQYF. As DNA, the CDR3 is TGTGCCAGCAGCTTAGGCGGACCAGGGGAGACCCAGTACTTC.

Only a few counts were recorded for this clone. CDR3 residues: CASRRLAGLYEQYF. CDR3 nucleotides: TGTGCCAGCAGGCGACTAGCGGGCCTCTACGAGCAGTACTTC. This chain links TRBV6-6 with TRBJ2-7; 10 bases line up with TRBD2. The CDR3 covers 14 residues. J gave up 3 bases and V 6 bases, and 5 bases lay outside the gene matches. Germline-derived CDR1 and CDR2 are MNHNY and SVGAGI (reference sequence).

This clone was found a few times. This chain uses TRBV7-2 with TRBJ2-7; D is ambiguous. Germline V gene sequence: CDR1 SGHTA, CDR2 FQGNSA. The V end was cut by 3 bases, the J end by 6 bases, with 6 bases between. The CDR3 spans 11 residues. CDR3 bases: TGTGCCAGCAGCTTCCACACCGAGCAGTACTTC. It specifies CASSFHTEQYF. Full variable domain (outside the CDR3, taken from reference TRBV7-2 and TRBJ2-7): GAGVSQSPSNKVTEKGKDVELRCDPISGHTALYWYRQSLGQGLEFLIYFQGNSAPDKSGLPSDRFSAERTGGSVSTLTIQRTQQEDSAVYLCASSFHTEQYFGPGTRLTVT.

The rearrangement links TRBV7-9 to TRBJ2-7; 9 positions agree with TRBD1. Per the germline V gene, CDR1 is SEHNR and CDR2 is FQNEAQ (reference sequence). This CDR3 has 15 amino acids. Unmatched junction bases numbered 8, after V lost 5 bases and J lost 3 bases. The CDR3, as DNA: TGTGCCAGCAGCGCCCGGGACAGGGCTCACTACGAGCAGTACTTC. It is translated as CASSARDRAHYEQYF. Drawing the rest from reference TRBV7-9 and TRBJ2-7, the complete variable domain is DTGVSQNPRHKITKRGQNVTFRCDPISEHNRLYWYRQTLGQGPEFLTYFQNEAQLEKSRLLSDRFSAERPKGSFSTLEIQRTEQGDSAMYLCASSARDRAHYEQYFGPGTRLTVT.

This clone was picked up a small number of times. The gene calls are TRBV6-5 and TRBJ2-3, with D possibly being TRBD2 (5 bases). Germline assignment: CDR1 MNHEY and CDR2 SVGAGI. Trimming removed 0 bases at V and 9 bases at J, with 13 bases between. CDR3 length: 14 residues. The CDR3 DNA follows: TGTGCCAGCAGTTACTCGATTGCTAGCAGGACGCAGTATTTT. Its translation is CASSYSIASRTQYF.

This clone was observed many times. This chain links TRBV28 with TRBJ2-6, with 7 bases identical to TRBD1. The CDR3 contains 18 residues. With 6 bases clipped from V and 2 bases from J, the junction kept 13 bases outside the gene matches. Germline V gene lookup returns CDR1 MDHEN and CDR2 SYDVKM. This chain's CDR3 is CASSPRTGAHTGANVLTF. CDR3 nucleotide sequence: TGTGCCAGCAGCCCTAGGACAGGAGCCCACACTGGGGCCAACGTCCTGACTTTC.

This clone was counted once. The chain uses TRBV15 and TRBJ2-5; either TRBD1 or TRBD2 may fit D (5 bases each). Germline V gene data show CDR1 as LNHNV and CDR2 as YYDKDF (reference sequence). Between the trimmed V and J ends, which lost 1 base and 1 base, there was a span of 13 bases. The CDR3 spans 16 residues. CDR3 region: CATSRANRGPQETQYF. The CDR3 DNA sequence: TGTGCCACCAGCAGAGCTAATCGGGGCCCCCAAGAGACCCAGTACTTC. The full variable domain, with the rest looked up from reference TRBV15 and TRBJ2-5, is DAMVIQNPRYQVTQFGKPVTLSCSQTLNHNVMYWYQQKSSQAPKLLFHYYDKDFNNEADTPDNFQSRRPNTSFCFLDIRSPGLGDTAMYLCATSRANRGPQETQYFGPGTRLLVL.

This clone was detected only a few times. V gene TRBV19 combines with J gene TRBJ2-3; TRBD1 agrees at 8 bases. After removal of 3 bases from V and 6 bases from J, the junction contained 5 bases not matched to a gene. The germline gives CDR1 LNHDA, CDR2 SQIVND (reference sequence). The CDR3 length is 14 residues. CDR3 nucleotide sequence: TGTGCCAGTAGTATCCAGGGGGCCTCGGATACGCAGTATTTT. It specifies CASSIQGASDTQYF.

The rearrangement links TRBV5-1 to TRBJ2-2, with D possibly being TRBD2 (5 bases). The CDR3 sequence is 15 residues long. Looked up from germline, CDR1 is SGHRS and CDR2 is YFSETQ. Trimming cost V 0 bases and J 3 bases, with 9 bases left between them. The CDR3 here is CASSLDSGYTGELFF. CDR3 coding DNA: TGCGCCAGCAGCTTGGATTCGGGGTACACCGGGGAGCTGTTTTTT.

The genes are TRBV5-4 and TRBJ2-1; 7 positions match TRBD2. V dropped 4 bases and J dropped 5; count of bases not matched to a gene: 15. Germline V gives CDR1 SGHNT, CDR2 YYREEE (reference sequence). This CDR3 contains 17 residues. CDR3 in amino acids: CASSRAYRGGPHNEQFF. The DNA of the CDR3 is TGTGCCAGCAGCAGAGCCTATAGGGGAGGGCCCCACAATGAGCAGTTCTTC.

CDR3 sequence reads: CASSQYSGRGNYEQYF. DNA for the CDR3: TGCGCCAGCAGCCAATATAGCGGGAGAGGTAACTACGAGCAGTACTTC. The chain combines TRBV4-3 with TRBJ2-7; 9 bases are shared with TRBD2. The CDR3 runs to 16 residues. J was trimmed by 3 bases and V by 2 bases; bases with no gene match: 8. Germline loops: CDR1 LGHNA, CDR2 YSLEER.

A word on this clone: The sample holds other DNA sequences that translate to the same CDR3. This chain joins TRBV7-2 and TRBJ2-7; TRBD2 matches 9 bases. J was trimmed by 3 bases and V by 1 base; bases with no gene match: 4. The germline V gene has CDR1 SGHTA and CDR2 FQGNSA. This CDR3 is built from 15 residues. CDR3 in DNA: TGTGCCAGCAGCTTAGTGGCGGGAGGGGACTACGAGCAGTACTTC. It yields the protein CASSLVAGGDYEQYF.

The sample holds many counts of this clone. This chain uses TRBV10-3 with TRBJ2-5; TRBD1 might be the D (5 bases). The CDR3 sequence is 14 residues long. Germline V gene lookup returns CDR1 ENHRY and CDR2 SYGVKD. V lost 3 bases and J 4 bases, leaving 12 bases between the germline ends. CDR3: CAISDRVMGETQYF. The CDR3 DNA reads as TGTGCCATCAGTGACAGGGTGATGGGAGAGACCCAGTACTTC.